This TCR beta chain emerged from a study of technical replicates of blood from a few donors (dated by TCRdb to the late 2010s). From the cysteine up to the phenylalanine, the CDR3 has a length of 15 residues. Only the CDR3 portion is preserved as DNA: 45 bases, with reading frame beginning at the first base. The germline V gene (reference sequence) yields SEHNR for CDR1 and FQNEAQ for CDR2. Trimmed from V: 7 bases; trimmed from J: 0 bases; junction bases lacking a gene match: 5. Libraries were constructed by the immunoSEQ multiplex PCR assay. TCRdb stores this immuneACCESS table with in-frame sequences only. Part of the clones is absent; in the studies checked, under half of the shortfall reflects unresolved V genes, and no reason is known for the rest. For this sample there are about 75,000 clones; about 90% appear just once. The ten largest clones represent 0.38% of the sample. Concerning this clone: Its antigen is currently not known. No base-level quality is on record; no much larger clone is a single base apart.

The sequenced sample consisted of T cells isolated from PBMCs. The chain was built from TRBV7-9 and TRBJ2-1; 8 bases in the middle match TRBD2. The origin of this receptor is a human donor in good health. The CDR3 protein: CASTPGLGSYNEQFF. The DNA reads TGTGCCAGCACCCCGGGACTAGGCTCCTACAATGAGCAGTTCTTC.